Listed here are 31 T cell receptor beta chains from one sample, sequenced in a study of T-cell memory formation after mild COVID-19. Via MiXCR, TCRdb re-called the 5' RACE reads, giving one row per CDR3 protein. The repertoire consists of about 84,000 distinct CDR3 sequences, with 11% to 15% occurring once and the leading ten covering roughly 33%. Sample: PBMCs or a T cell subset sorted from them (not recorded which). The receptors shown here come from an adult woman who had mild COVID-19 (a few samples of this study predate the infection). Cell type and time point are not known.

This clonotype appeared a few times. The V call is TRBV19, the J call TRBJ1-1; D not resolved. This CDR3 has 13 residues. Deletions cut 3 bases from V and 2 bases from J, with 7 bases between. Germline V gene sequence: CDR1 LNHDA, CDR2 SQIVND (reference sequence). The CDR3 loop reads CASSISVNTEAFF. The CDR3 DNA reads TGTGCCAGTAGTATTTCGGTTAACACTGAAGCTTTCTTT.

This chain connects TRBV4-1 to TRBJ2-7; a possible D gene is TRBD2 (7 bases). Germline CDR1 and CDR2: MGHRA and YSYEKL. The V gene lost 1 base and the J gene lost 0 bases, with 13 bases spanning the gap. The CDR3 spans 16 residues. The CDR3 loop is CASSQGGGTSSYEQYF. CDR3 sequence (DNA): TGCGCCAGCAGCCAAGGCGGGGGCACAAGCTCCTACGAGCAGTACTTC.

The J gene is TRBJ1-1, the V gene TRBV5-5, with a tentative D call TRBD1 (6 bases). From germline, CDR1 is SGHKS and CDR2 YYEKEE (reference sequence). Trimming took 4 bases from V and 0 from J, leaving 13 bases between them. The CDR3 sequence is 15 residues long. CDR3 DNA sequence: TGTGCCAGCAGCCCCAACAGGGATGTGAACACTGAAGCTTTCTTT. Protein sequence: CASSPNRDVNTEAFF.

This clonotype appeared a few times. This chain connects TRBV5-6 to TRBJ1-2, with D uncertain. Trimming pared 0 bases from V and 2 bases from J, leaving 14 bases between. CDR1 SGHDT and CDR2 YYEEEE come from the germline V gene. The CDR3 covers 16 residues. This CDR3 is CASSLAVRQTNYGYTF. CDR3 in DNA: TGTGCCAGCAGCTTGGCAGTTAGACAAACCAACTATGGCTACACCTTC.

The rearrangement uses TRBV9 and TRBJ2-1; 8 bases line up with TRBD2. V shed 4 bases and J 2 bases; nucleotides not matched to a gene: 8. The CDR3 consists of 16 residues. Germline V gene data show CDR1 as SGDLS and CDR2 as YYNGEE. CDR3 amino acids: CASSRDLAGTYNEQFF. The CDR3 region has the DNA TGTGCCAGCAGCCGAGACCTAGCGGGCACCTACAATGAGCAGTTCTTC.

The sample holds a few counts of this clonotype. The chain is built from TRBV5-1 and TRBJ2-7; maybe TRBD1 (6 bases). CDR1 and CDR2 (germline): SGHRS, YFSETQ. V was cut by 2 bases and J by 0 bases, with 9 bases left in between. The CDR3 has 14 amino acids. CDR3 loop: CASSLEGDSYEQYF. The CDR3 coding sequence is TGCGCCAGCAGCTTAGAGGGGGACTCCTACGAGCAGTACTTC. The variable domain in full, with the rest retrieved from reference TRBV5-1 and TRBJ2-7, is KAGVTQTPRYLIKTRGQQVTLSCSPISGHRSVSWYQQTPGQGLQFLFEYFSETQRNKGNFPGRFSGRQFSNSRSEMNVSTLELGDSALYLCASSLEGDSYEQYFGPGTRLTVT.

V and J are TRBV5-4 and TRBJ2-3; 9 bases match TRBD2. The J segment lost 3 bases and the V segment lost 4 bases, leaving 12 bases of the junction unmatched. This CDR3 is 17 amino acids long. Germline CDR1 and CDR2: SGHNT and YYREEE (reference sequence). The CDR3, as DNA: TGTGCCAGCAGCCCTCCCGCCGTCAGCGGGGGGACAGATACGCAGTATTTT. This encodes CASSPPAVSGGTDTQYF. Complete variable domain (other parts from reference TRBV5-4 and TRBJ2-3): ETGVTQSPTHLIKTRGQQVTLRCSSQSGHNTVSWYQQALGQGPQFIFQYYREEENGRGNFPPRFSGLQFPNYSSELNVNALELDDSALYLCASSPPAVSGGTDTQYFGPGTRLTVL.

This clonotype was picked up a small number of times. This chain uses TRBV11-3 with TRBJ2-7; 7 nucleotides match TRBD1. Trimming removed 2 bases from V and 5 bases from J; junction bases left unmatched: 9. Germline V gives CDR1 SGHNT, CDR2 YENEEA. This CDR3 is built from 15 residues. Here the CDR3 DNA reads TGTGCCAGCAGCTTAAGATCGACAGGGTCCGACGAGCAGTACTTC. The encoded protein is CASSLRSTGSDEQYF.

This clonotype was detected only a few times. DNA for the CDR3: TGTGCCAGCAAAGGCCTCGCAGGGCCGGAGACCCAGTACTTC. Translation: CASKGLAGPETQYF. The V and J genes are TRBV27 and TRBJ2-5; TRBD1 might be the D (5 bases). Trimming took off 7 bases at V and 5 bases at J, with 17 bases between the two ends. The CDR3 length is 14 residues. CDR1 and CDR2 from the germline V gene are MNHEY and SMNVEV (reference sequence).

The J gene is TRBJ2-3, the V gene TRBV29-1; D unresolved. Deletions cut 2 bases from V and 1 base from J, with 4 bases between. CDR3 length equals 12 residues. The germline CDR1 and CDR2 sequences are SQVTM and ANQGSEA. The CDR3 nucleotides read TGCAGCGTTGAAACGGGCACAGATACGCAGTATTTT. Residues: CSVETGTDTQYF.

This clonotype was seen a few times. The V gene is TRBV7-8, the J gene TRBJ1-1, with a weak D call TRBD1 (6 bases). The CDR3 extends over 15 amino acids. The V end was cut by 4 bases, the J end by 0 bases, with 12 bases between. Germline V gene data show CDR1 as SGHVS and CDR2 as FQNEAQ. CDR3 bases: TGTGCCAGCAGCTCGCCACAGGGCATGAACACTGAAGCTTTCTTT. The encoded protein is CASSSPQGMNTEAFF.

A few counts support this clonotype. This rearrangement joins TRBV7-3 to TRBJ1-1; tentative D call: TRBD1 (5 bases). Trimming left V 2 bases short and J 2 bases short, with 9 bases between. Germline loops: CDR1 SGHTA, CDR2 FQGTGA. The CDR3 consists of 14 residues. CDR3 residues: CASSLQGPNTEAFF. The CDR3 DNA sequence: TGTGCCAGCAGCTTACAGGGTCCAAACACTGAAGCTTTCTTT.

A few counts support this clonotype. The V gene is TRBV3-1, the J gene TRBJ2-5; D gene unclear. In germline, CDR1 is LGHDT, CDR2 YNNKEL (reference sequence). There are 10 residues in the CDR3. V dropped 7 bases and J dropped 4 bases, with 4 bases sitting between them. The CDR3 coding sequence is TGTGCCAGCATGGGAGAGACCCAGTACTTC. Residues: CASMGETQYF.

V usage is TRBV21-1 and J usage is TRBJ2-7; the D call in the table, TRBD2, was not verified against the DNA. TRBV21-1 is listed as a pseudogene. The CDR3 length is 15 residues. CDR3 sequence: CASSTDRDYPYEQYF. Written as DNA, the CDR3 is TGTGCCAGCAGCACCGACCGGGACTACCCCTACGAGCAGTACTTC.

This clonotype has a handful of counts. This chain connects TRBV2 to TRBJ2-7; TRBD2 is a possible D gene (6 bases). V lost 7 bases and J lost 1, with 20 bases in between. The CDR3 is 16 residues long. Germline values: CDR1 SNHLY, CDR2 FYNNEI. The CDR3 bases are TGTGCCAGCAAGACGACTAGAGGGTCCTGGTCCTACGAGCAGTACTTC. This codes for CASKTTRGSWSYEQYF.

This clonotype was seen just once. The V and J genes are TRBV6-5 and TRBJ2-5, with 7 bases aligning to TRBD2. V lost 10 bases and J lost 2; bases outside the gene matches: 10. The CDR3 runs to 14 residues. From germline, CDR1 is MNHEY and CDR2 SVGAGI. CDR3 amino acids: CATQRDLSQETQYF. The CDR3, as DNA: TGTGCCACCCAGCGGGACTTATCACAAGAGACCCAGTACTTC.

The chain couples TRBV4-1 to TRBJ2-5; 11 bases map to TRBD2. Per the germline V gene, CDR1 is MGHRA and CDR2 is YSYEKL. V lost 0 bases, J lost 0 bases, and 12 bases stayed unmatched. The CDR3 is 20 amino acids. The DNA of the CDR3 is TGCGCCAGCAGCCAAGAATCCGTCCTAGCGGGAGGATGGTACCAAGAGACCCAGTACTTC. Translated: CASSQESVLAGGWYQETQYF.

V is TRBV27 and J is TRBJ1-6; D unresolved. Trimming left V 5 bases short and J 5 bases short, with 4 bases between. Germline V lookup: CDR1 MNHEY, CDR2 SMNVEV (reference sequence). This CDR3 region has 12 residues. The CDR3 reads CASSPHNSPLHF. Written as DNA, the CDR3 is TGTGCCAGCAGTCCGCATAATTCACCCCTCCACTTT.

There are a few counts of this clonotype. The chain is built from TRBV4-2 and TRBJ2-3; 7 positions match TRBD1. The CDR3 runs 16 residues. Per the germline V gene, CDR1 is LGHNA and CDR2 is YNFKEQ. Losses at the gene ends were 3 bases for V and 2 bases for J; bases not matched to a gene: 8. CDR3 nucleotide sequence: TGTGCCAGCAGCCATGCTCCGACAGGGAACACAGATACGCAGTATTTT. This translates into CASSHAPTGNTDTQYF.

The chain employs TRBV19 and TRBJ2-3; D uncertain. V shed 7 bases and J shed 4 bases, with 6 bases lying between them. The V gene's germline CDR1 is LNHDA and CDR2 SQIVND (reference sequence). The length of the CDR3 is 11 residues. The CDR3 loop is CASTVADTQYF. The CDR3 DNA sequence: TGTGCCAGTACGGTGGCAGATACGCAGTATTTT.

CDR3 in DNA: TGTGCCAGCAGCCATGCACAGGTGGGGCCTTATGGCTACACCTTC. The encoded protein is CASSHAQVGPYGYTF. V gene TRBV7-9 combines with J gene TRBJ1-2; D is possibly TRBD1 (5 bases). Per germline, CDR1 SEHNR and CDR2 FQNEAQ (reference sequence). The germline V and J ends were trimmed by 5 bases and 5 bases, with 18 bases remaining between them. The CDR3 is made up of 15 amino acids.

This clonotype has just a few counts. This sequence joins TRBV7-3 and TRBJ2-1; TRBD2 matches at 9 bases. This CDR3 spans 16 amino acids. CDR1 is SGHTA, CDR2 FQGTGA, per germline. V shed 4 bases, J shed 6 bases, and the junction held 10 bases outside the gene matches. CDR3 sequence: CASSSYGTSYLNEQFF. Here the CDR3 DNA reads TGTGCCAGCAGCTCGTACGGGACTAGCTACCTCAATGAGCAGTTCTTC. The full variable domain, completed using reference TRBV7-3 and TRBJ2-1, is GAGVSQTPSNKVTEKGKYVELRCDPISGHTALYWYRQSLGQGPEFLIYFQGTGAADDSGLPNDRFFAVRPEGSVSTLKIQRTERGDSAVYLCASSSYGTSYLNEQFFGPGTRLTVL.

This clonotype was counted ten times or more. This CDR3 is CASSPSITGELFF. In DNA form, the CDR3 reads TGTGCCAGCAGCCCTAGTATCACCGGGGAGCTGTTTTTT. The gene calls are TRBV9 and TRBJ2-2; D ambiguous. The CDR3 extends over 13 amino acids. CDR1 is SGDLS and CDR2 is YYNGEE in the germline V gene. V lost 4 bases and J 4 bases, leaving 8 bases between the germline ends.

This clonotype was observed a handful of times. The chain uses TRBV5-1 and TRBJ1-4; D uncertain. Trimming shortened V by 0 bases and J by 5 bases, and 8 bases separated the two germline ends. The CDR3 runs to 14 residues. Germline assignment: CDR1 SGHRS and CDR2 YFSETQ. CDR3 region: CASSLVAANEKLFF. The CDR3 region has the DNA TGCGCCAGCAGCTTGGTGGCAGCGAATGAAAAACTGTTTTTT. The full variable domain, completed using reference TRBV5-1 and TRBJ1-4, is KAGVTQTPRYLIKTRGQQVTLSCSPISGHRSVSWYQQTPGQGLQFLFEYFSETQRNKGNFPGRFSGRQFSNSRSEMNVSTLELGDSALYLCASSLVAANEKLFFGSGTQLSVL.

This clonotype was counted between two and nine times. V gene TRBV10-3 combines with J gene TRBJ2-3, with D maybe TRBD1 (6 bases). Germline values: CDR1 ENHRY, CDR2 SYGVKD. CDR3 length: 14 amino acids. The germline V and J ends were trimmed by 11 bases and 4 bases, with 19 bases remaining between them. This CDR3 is CALSEAGEADTQYF. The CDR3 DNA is TGTGCCCTATCCGAAGCAGGGGAAGCAGATACGCAGTATTTT.

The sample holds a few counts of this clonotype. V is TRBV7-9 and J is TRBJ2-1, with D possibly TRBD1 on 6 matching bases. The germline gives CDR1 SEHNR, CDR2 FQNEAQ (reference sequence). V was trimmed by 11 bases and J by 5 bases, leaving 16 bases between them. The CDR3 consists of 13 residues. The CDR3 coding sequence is TGTGCCGGCCAGCGGACAGAAGACAATGAGCAGTTCTTC. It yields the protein CAGQRTEDNEQFF.

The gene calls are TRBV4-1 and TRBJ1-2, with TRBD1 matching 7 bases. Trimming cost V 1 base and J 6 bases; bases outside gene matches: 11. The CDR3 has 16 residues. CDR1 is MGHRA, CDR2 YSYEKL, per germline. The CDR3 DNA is TGCGCCAGCAGCCAAGTAGGCGGACAGGATCTTCATGGCTACACCTTC. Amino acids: CASSQVGGQDLHGYTF.

DNA for the CDR3: TGTGCCAGCAGCCCGCAACTACCCCAACTGTACAATGAGCAGTTCTTC. This translates into CASSPQLPQLYNEQFF. The chain carries TRBV5-6 and TRBJ2-1; D is unclear. The CDR3 is 16 amino acids. V was trimmed by 4 bases and J by 4 bases, leaving 18 bases between them. Looked up from germline, CDR1 is SGHDT and CDR2 is YYEEEE.

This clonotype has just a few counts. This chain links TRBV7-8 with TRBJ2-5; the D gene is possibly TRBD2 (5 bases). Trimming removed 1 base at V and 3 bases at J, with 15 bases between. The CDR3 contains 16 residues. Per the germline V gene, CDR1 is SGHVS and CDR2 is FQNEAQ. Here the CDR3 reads CASSLDGEGAEETQYF. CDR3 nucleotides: TGTGCCAGCAGCTTAGATGGTGAAGGAGCGGAAGAGACCCAGTACTTC.

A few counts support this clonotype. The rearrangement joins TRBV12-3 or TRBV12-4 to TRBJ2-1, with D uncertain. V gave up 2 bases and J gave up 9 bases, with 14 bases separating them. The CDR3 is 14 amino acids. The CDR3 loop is CASSLYSQDAEQFF. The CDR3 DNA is TGTGCCAGCAGTTTATATTCCCAAGACGCTGAGCAGTTCTTC.

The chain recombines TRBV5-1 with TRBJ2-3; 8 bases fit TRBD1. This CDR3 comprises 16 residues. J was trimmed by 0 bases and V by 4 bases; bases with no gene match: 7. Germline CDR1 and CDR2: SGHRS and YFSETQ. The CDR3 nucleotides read TGCGCCAGCAGCCACTATTGGACAGGGAGCACAGATACGCAGTATTTT. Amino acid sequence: CASSHYWTGSTDTQYF.